The 20 T cell receptor beta chains below were found in one sample sequenced in a study of Graves' ophthalmopathy and Graves' hyperthyroidism. The authors amplified TCR beta CDR3 regions, and they did so from RNA transcripts for repertoire sequencing. In the first round, RT-PCR was carried out with HTBI primers, and a multiplex PCR formed the second round. TCRdb passed the multiplex PCR reads through MiXCR, listing each CDR3 protein once. The sample contains over a million distinct CDR3 sequences, about two fifths of which appear only once. The sequencing input was peripheral blood or thyroid tissue (not recorded which). These receptors were obtained from an adult man with Graves' hyperthyroidism.

This clonotype showed up many times. The rearrangement uses TRBV15 and TRBJ2-7; TRBD2 aligns across 7 bases. CDR3 size: 13 residues. Germline V lookup: CDR1 LNHNV, CDR2 YYDKDF (reference sequence). V trimming: 6 bases; J trimming: 5 bases; junction bases outside the gene matches: 7. The CDR3 protein is CATRSGGSNEQYF. As DNA, the CDR3 is TGTGCCACCAGATCGGGGGGTTCAAACGAGCAGTACTTC.

This clonotype showed up many times. This chain joins TRBV10-3 and TRBJ2-6, with no clear D. Germline CDR1 and CDR2: ENHRY and SYGVKD. Trimming removed 10 bases from V and 0 bases from J, with 10 bases in between. The CDR3 consists of 14 residues. This chain's CDR3 is CATSTDSGANVLTF. The CDR3 nucleotides read TGTGCCACCTCGACCGACTCTGGGGCCAACGTCCTGACTTTC.

This clonotype was picked up a small number of times. Written as DNA, the CDR3 is TGCGCCAGCAGCCAAAGGACAGGGGTTCGAAAGACCCAGTACTTC. Its protein product is CASSQRTGVRKTQYF. The chain recombines TRBV4-1 with TRBJ2-5, with TRBD1 matching over 9 bases. Germline CDR1 reads MGHRA; CDR2 reads YSYEKL. This CDR3 is 15 amino acids long. V lost 2 bases, J lost 6 bases, and 7 bases stayed unmatched.

V is TRBV7-9 and J is TRBJ1-1; 7 bases match TRBD1. V lost 8 bases and J lost 5; bases outside the gene matches: 17. Germline V gene sequence: CDR1 SEHNR, CDR2 FQNEAQ (reference sequence). The CDR3 extends over 16 amino acids. CDR3 sequence reads: CASLPATGLGSTEAFF. DNA of the CDR3: TGTGCCAGCTTGCCCGCGACAGGGCTGGGAAGTACTGAAGCTTTCTTT. Using reference TRBV7-9 and TRBJ1-1 for the parts outside the CDR3, the full variable domain is DTGVSQNPRHKITKRGQNVTFRCDPISEHNRLYWYRQTLGQGPEFLTYFQNEAQLEKSRLLSDRFSAERPKGSFSTLEIQRTEQGDSAMYLCASLPATGLGSTEAFFGQGTRLTVV.

In the case of this clonotype: Germline and junction disagree at one end, which may indicate a read error. The rearrangement links TRBV7-9 to TRBJ2-5; the match to TRBD2 covers 10 bases. From germline, CDR1 is SEHNR and CDR2 FQNEAQ (reference sequence). The CDR3 length is 18 residues. CDR3 protein: CASSHQGRLAGAQETQYF. The CDR3 DNA reads TGCGCCAGCAGCCATCAAGGGAGGCTAGCGGGAGCACAAGAGACCCAGTACTTC.

The chain is built from TRBV5-1 and TRBJ2-2, with 10 bases identical to TRBD1. J gave up 11 bases and V 2 bases, and 9 bases lay outside the gene matches. The CDR3 is made up of 15 amino acids. Germline V gives CDR1 SGHRS, CDR2 YFSETQ. This CDR3 is CASSFTGTGAGELFF. Here the CDR3 DNA reads TGCGCCAGCAGCTTCACCGGGACAGGGGCTGGCGAGCTGTTTTTT.

This clonotype was counted ten times or more. The chain combines TRBV10-3 with TRBJ1-4; 7 bases are shared with TRBD1. The trim removed 2 bases at V and 7 bases at J, leaving 7 bases unmatched. CDR1 ENHRY and CDR2 SYGVKD come from the germline V gene. This CDR3 spans 15 amino acids. CDR3 nucleotide sequence: TGTGCCATCAGTGAGCTCAGGGGGGCTACTGAAAAACTGTTTTTT. It specifies CAISELRGATEKLFF.

At least ten counts were recorded for this clonotype. The chain couples TRBV6-5 to TRBJ1-2; D not resolved. Per the germline V gene, CDR1 is MNHEY and CDR2 is SVGAGI. The V end was cut by 6 bases, the J end by 4 bases, with 15 bases between. The CDR3 sequence is 14 residues long. The CDR3 sequence: CASSFNPDAYGYTF. The DNA of the CDR3 is TGTGCCAGCAGCTTTAACCCAGACGCCTATGGCTACACCTTC.

The chain combines TRBV10-2 with TRBJ2-7; 11 nucleotides match TRBD2. CDR3 length equals 17 residues. Germline CDR1 reads WSHSY; CDR2 reads SAAADI. With V trimmed by 3 bases and J by 5 bases, 12 bases remained unmatched. CDR3 residues: CASSDSGLAGGKNEQYF. In DNA, the CDR3 is TGCGCCAGCAGTGACTCCGGGCTAGCGGGAGGTAAAAACGAGCAGTACTTC.

There are many counts of this clonotype. The chain recombines TRBV20-1 with TRBJ1-5, with no clear D. Germline CDR1 reads DFQATT; CDR2 reads SNEGSKA (reference sequence). V lost 4 bases, J lost 0 bases, and 19 bases lay in between. The length of the CDR3 is 17 residues. The CDR3 protein is CSAKTFNTQNSNQPQHF. The CDR3 DNA sequence: TGCAGTGCTAAGACATTCAATACTCAGAATAGCAATCAGCCCCAGCATTTT.

The gene calls are TRBV24-1 and TRBJ1-2, with D maybe TRBD1 (6 bases). The V gene lost 5 bases and the J gene lost 4 bases, with 16 bases spanning the gap. CDR3 length: 15 amino acids. Germline loops: CDR1 KGHDR, CDR2 SFDVKD. CDR3 amino acids: CATSAGTPGTYGYTF. CDR3 nucleotide sequence: TGTGCCACCAGTGCAGGGACACCTGGGACCTATGGCTACACCTTC.

This chain joins TRBV6-6 and TRBJ2-2; D gene ambiguous. The V end was cut by 2 bases, the J end by 5 bases, with 6 bases between. Germline values: CDR1 MNHNY, CDR2 SVGAGI (reference sequence). This CDR3 comprises 13 residues. The CDR3 nucleotides read TGTGCCAGCAGTTACGGCAGAACCGGGGAGCTGTTTTTT. This codes for CASSYGRTGELFF.

This clonotype was picked up one time. A read error is likely, as this CDR3 ends without the conserved phenylalanine or tryptophan. The DNA is left out, because the CDR3 cannot be placed on it with certainty; the CDR3 is given as TCRdb lists it. The V gene is TRBV12-3 or TRBV12-4, the J gene TRBJ2-7. From its first to its last residue, the CDR3 has 9 amino acids. The CDR3 is CASRGLDKI.

This clonotype came up many times. The chain links TRBV5-1 to TRBJ1-5, with D perhaps TRBD1 (5 bases). Germline-derived CDR1 and CDR2 are SGHRS and YFSETQ. This CDR3 spans 14 amino acids. Between the trimmed V and J ends, which lost 2 bases and 3 bases, there was a span of 9 bases. The CDR3 region is CASSFDSPNQPQHF. The CDR3 DNA follows: TGCGCCAGCAGCTTCGACAGCCCCAATCAGCCCCAGCATTTT. Drawing the rest from reference TRBV5-1 and TRBJ1-5, the complete variable domain is KAGVTQTPRYLIKTRGQQVTLSCSPISGHRSVSWYQQTPGQGLQFLFEYFSETQRNKGNFPGRFSGRQFSNSRSEMNVSTLELGDSALYLCASSFDSPNQPQHFGDGTRLSIL.

V gene TRBV9 combines with J gene TRBJ1-1, with no clear D. CDR1 and CDR2 from the germline V gene are SGDLS and YYNGEE. This CDR3 contains 14 residues. V lost 0 bases and J 2 bases, leaving 8 bases between the germline ends. CDR3 sequence (DNA): TGTGCCAGCAGCGTAGGAGGAAAAAACACTGAAGCTTTCTTT. As protein: CASSVGGKNTEAFF. Using reference TRBV9 and TRBJ1-1 for the parts outside the CDR3, the full variable domain is DSGVTQTPKHLITATGQRVTLRCSPRSGDLSVYWYQQSLDQGLQFLIQYYNGEERAKGNILERFSAQQFPDLHSELNLSSLELGDSALYFCASSVGGKNTEAFFGQGTRLTVV.

In its sample, this clonotype was seen a few times. DNA for the CDR3: TGTGCCAGCAGTGATACAGGGTGGAGCACAGATACGCAGTATTTT. It encodes CASSDTGWSTDTQYF. V usage is TRBV25-1 and J usage is TRBJ2-3; TRBD1 might be the D (6 bases). Trimming cost V 3 bases and J 0 bases, with 10 bases left between them. CDR3 size: 15 residues. Germline V gene sequence: CDR1 MGHDK, CDR2 SYGVNS. The full variable domain, with the rest looked up from reference TRBV25-1 and TRBJ2-3, is EADIYQTPRYLVIGTGKKITLECSQTMGHDKMYWYQQDPGMELHLIHYSYGVNSTEKGDLSSESTVSRIRTEHFPLTLESARPSHTSQYLCASSDTGWSTDTQYFGPGTRLTVL.

This clonotype has a count of ten or more. The chain combines TRBV24-1 with TRBJ1-1; TRBD1 might be the D (6 bases). Trimming took 7 bases from V and 2 from J, leaving 10 bases between them. In germline, CDR1 is KGHDR, CDR2 SFDVKD. This CDR3 region has 13 residues. The CDR3 sequence is CATRAGVNTEAFF. CDR3 nucleotides: TGTGCCACCAGGGCAGGGGTCAACACTGAAGCTTTCTTT.

In its sample, this clonotype was seen a few times. V is TRBV6-5 and J is TRBJ2-7, with a possible D match to TRBD1 (5 bases). Trimming removed 5 bases from V and 6 bases from J, with 17 bases in between. This CDR3 has 14 amino acids. The germline V gene has CDR1 MNHEY and CDR2 SVGAGI. Written as DNA, the CDR3 is TGTGCCAGCAGTGTTGGCAGGGTTACCTCCGAGCAGTACTTC. Translated: CASSVGRVTSEQYF.

This clonotype was observed many times. The chain is built from TRBV2 and TRBJ2-7; 9 positions match TRBD1. The length of the CDR3 is 15 residues. The ends lost 1 base at V and 0 bases at J; junction bases unmatched: 1. Germline V gene data show CDR1 as SNHLY and CDR2 as FYNNEI. The DNA of the CDR3 is TGTGCCAGCAGTGAAGGGGACAGGGACTCCTACGAGCAGTACTTC. This encodes CASSEGDRDSYEQYF. Drawing the rest from reference TRBV2 and TRBJ2-7, the complete variable domain is EPEVTQTPSHQVTQMGQEVILRCVPISNHLYFYWYRQILGQKVEFLVSFYNNEISEKSEIFDDQFSVERPDGSNFTLKIRSTKLEDSAMYFCASSEGDRDSYEQYFGPGTRLTVT.

In this sample, this clonotype turned up many times. J is TRBJ1-6 and V is TRBV19; 11 nucleotides match TRBD1. The CDR3 sequence is 16 residues long. Germline V gene data show CDR1 as LNHDA and CDR2 as SQIVND (reference sequence). After removal of 6 bases from V and 5 bases from J, the junction contained 6 bases not matched to a gene. The CDR3 here is CASRPGQGANNSPLHF. The CDR3 coding sequence is TGTGCCAGTAGACCCGGACAGGGGGCTAATAATTCACCCCTCCACTTT.